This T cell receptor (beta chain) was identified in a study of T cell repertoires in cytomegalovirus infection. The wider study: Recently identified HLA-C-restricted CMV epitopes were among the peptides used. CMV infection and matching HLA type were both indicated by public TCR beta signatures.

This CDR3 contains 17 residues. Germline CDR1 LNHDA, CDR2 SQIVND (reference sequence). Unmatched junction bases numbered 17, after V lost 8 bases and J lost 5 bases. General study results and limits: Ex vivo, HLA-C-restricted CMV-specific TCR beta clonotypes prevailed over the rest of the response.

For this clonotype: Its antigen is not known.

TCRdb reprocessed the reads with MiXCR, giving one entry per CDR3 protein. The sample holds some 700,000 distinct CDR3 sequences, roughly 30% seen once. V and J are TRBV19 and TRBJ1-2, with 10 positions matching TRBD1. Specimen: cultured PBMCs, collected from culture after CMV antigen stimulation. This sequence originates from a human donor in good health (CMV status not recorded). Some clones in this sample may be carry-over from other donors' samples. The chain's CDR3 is CASRSPGQGTILYGYTF. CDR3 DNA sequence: TGTGCCAGTCGATCACCGGGACAGGGGACTATACTGTATGGCTACACCTTC.